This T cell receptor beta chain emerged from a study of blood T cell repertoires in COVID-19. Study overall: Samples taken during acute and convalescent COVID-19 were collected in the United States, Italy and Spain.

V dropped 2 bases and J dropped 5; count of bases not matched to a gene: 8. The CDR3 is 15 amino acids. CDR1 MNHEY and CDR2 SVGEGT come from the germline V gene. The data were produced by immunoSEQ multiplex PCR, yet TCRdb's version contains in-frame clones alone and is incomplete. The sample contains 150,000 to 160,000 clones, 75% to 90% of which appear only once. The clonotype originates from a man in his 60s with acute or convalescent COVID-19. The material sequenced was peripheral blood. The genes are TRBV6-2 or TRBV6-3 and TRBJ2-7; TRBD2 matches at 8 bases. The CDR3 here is CASSYAREAPDEQYF. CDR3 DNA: TGTGCCAGCAGTTACGCGCGGGAGGCGCCGGACGAGCAGTACTTC.